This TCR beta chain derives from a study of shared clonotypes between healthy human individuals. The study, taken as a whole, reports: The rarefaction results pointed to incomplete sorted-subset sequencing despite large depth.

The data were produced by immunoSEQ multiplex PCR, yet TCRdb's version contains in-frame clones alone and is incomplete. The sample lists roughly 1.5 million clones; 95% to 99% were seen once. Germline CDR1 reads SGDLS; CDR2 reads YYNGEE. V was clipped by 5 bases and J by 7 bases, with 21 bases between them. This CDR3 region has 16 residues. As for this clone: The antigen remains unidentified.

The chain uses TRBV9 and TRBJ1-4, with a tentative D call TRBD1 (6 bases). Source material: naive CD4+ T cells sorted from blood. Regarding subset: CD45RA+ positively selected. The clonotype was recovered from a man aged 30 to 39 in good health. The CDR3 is CASSAFLGGLGEKLFF. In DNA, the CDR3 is TGTGCCAGCAGTGCCTTCCTGGGGGGGCTGGGTGAAAAACTGTTTTTT.